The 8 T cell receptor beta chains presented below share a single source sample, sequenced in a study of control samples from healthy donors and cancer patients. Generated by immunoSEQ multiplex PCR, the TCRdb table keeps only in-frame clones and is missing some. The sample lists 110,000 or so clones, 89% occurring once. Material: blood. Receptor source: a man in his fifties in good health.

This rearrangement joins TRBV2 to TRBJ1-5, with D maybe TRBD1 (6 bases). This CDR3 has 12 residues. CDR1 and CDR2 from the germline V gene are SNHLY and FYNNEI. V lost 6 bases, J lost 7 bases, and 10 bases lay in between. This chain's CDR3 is CASSLDRQPQHF. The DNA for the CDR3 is TGTGCCAGCAGCCTAGACAGGCAGCCCCAGCATTTT.

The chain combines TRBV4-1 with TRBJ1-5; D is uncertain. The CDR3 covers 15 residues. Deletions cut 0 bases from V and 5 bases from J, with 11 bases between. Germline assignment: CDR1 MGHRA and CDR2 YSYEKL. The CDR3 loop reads CASSQDPTVYQPQHF. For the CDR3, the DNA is TGCGCCAGCAGCCAAGATCCCACAGTTTATCAGCCCCAGCATTTT.

CDR3 region: CASSIDRRYEQYF. The DNA of the CDR3 is TGTGCCAGCAGTATAGATCGACGATACGAGCAGTACTTC. V gene TRBV27 combines with J gene TRBJ2-7; D gene unclear. Looked up from germline, CDR1 is MNHEY and CDR2 is SMNVEV (reference sequence). V gave up 5 bases and J gave up 4 bases, with 12 bases separating them. CDR3 length: 13 residues.

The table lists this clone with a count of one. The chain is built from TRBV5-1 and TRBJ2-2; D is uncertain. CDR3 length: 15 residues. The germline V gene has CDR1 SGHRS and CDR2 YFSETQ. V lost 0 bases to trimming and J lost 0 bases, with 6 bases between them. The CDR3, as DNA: TGCGCCAGCAGCTTGGGGACCGCGAACACCGGGGAGCTGTTTTTT. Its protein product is CASSLGTANTGELFF.

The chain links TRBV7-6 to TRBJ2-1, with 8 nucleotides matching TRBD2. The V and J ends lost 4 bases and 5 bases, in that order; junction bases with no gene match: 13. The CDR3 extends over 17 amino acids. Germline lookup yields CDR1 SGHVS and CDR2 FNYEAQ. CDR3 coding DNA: TGTGCCAGCAGCTCCAGGATTCCGGGGGGGCCTAACAATGAGCAGTTCTTC. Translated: CASSSRIPGGPNNEQFF.

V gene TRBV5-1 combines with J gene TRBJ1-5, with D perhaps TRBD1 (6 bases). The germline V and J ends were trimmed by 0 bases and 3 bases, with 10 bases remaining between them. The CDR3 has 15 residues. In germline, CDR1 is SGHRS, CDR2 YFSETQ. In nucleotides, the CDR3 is TGCGCCAGCAGCTTGGAGGGGGGCATCAATCAGCCCCAGCATTTT. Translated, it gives CASSLEGGINQPQHF.

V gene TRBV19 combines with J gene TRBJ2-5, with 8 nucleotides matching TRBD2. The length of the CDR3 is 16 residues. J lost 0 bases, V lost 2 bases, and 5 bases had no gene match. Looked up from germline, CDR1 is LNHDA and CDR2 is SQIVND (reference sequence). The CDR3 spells CASSIRGGGYQETQYF. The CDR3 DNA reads TGTGCCAGTAGTATACGGGGCGGGGGGTACCAAGAGACCCAGTACTTC.

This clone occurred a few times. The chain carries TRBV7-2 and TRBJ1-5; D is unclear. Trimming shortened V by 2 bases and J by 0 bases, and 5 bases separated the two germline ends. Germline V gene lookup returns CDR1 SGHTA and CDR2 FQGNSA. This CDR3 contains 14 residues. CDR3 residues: CASSLQYSNQPQHF. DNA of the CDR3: TGTGCCAGCAGCTTACAATATAGCAATCAGCCCCAGCATTTT.